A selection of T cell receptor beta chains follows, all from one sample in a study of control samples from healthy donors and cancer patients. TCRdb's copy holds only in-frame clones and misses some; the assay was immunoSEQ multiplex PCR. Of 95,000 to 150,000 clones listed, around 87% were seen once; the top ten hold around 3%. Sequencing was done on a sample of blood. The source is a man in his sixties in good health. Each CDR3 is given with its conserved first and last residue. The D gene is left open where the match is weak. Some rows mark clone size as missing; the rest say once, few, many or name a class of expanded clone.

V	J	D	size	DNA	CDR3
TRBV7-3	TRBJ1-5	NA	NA	TGTGCCAGCAGCTTCCAGGGTGATCAGCCCCAGCATTTT	CASSFQGDQPQHF
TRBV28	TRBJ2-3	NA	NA	TGTGCCAGCAGTTTCCCCGTCGGGGGCACAGATACGCAGTATTTT	CASSFPVGGTDTQYF
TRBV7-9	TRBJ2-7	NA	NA	TGTGCCAGCAGCCGCAGGGATGACGCGCCCTACGAGCAGTACTTC	CASSRRDDAPYEQYF
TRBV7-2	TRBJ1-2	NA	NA	TGTGCCAGCAGCACAGGGCCAGTGGGTGGTGGCTACGCCTTC	CASSTGPVGGGYAF
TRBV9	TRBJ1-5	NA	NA	TGTGCCAGCAGCCCACCCGTAAGAGGGGCGCAACGTCAGCCCCAGCATTTT	CASSPPVRGAQRQPQHF
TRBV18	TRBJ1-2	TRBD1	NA	TGTGCCAGCTCAGGGACAGGGGGCTCGGAATATGGCTACACCTTC	CASSGTGGSEYGYTF
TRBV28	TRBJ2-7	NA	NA	TGTGCCAGTAAACGATCCTACGAGCAGTACTTC	CASKRSYEQYF
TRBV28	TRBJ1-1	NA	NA	TGTGCCAGCGCTAAGGGGTTGCGGGCTTTCTTT	CASAKGLRAFF
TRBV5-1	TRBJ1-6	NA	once	TGCGCCAGCAGCTTGGGTGTGACCGAAGGGTCACCCCTCCACTTT	CASSLGVTEGSPLHF
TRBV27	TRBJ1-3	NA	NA	TGTGCCAGACCCCCCCCTGGAATCTCTGGAAACACCATATATTTT	CARPPPGISGNTIYF
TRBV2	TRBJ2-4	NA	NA	TGTGCCAGCAGTGACGGGGTAGCCAAAAACATTCAGTACTTC	CASSDGVAKNIQYF
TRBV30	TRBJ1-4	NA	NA	TGTGCCGGATCCAGGGGTGGCGAAAAACTGTTTTTT	CAGSRGGEKLFF
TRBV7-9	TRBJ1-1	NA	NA	TGTGCCAGCACCCTGAGTAACAGGGACACTGAAGCTTTCTTT	CASTLSNRDTEAFF
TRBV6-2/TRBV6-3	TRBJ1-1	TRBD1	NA	TGTGCCAGCACCCCGACAGGGAAGCGCACTGAAGCTTTCTTT	CASTPTGKRTEAFF
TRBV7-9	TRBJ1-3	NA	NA	TGTGCCAGCAGCTTAGGATTGAGTGGAAACACCATATATTTT	CASSLGLSGNTIYF
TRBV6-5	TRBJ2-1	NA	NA	TGTGCCAGCAGCTCGGAACTGGGAGAGCAGTTCTTC	CASSSELGEQFF
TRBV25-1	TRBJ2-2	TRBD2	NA	TGTGCCAGCAGTGGGGGGGGTACCGGGGAGCTGTTTTTT	CASSGGGTGELFF